This TCR beta chain emerged from a study of beta chain features in type 1 diabetes (dated by TCRdb to 2017 to 2018). Context from the whole study: Mean age, gender distribution, total cell number and subset yield were not different between patients and healthy donors. Across all samples, some 110,000,000 sorted cells were examined, and cell number per subset correlated strongly with RNA yield. In the study, TCRB repertoires of sorted circulating CD4+ T cell subsets from recently diagnosed type 1 diabetes patients were compared with those of matched healthy donors. Naive and central memory subsets were obtained from all 30 or so donors, but regulatory and stem cell-like memory subsets were isolated from only 8 patients and roughly eight healthy donors. Broader findings and caveats from the paper: At VDJ recombination sites, type 1 diabetes patients had fewer insertions and more deleted nucleotides, which implies abnormalities in thymic rearrangement. Because cDNA rather than genomic DNA was sequenced, highly expressing activated cells could have been over-represented, although no difference in activation and CD3 levels was found between groups. Because the HLA sub-analyses included only small numbers of individuals, any influence of HLA type on TCRB rearrangement was left unresolved. Naive, central memory and regulatory TCRB repertoires appeared to be more similar among patients than among healthy donors. Shorter templates might be favored by PCR, yet because patient and control samples were amplified and corrected together, any such skew would affect both groups equally. Type 1 diabetes patients showed a moderate but significant shortening of TCRB CDR3 length in all four CD4+ subsets.

This clone was counted only a few times. Its antigen remains undetermined. No qualities accompany the bases; no much larger clone lies one base away. The entire isolated RNA was reverse transcribed using the High Capacity cDNA Reverse Transcription Kit, and thus expressed TCRB transcripts were sequenced. Naive, central memory and regulatory T cell samples underwent deep immunoSEQ sequencing, averaging about 3.57 million total reads per sample. Sorted cells were lysed in RLT buffer, and RNA was extracted using DNase-treated RNeasy Micro or Mini kits according to cell number. To prevent cross-contamination, each cell subset was processed individually, whereas patient and healthy donor samples were processed jointly. TCRB sequences were amplified from cDNA with the immunoSEQ multiplex PCR, producing 87-bp fragments spanning the CDR3 region. The amplicons were sequenced using the Illumina HiSeq platform. Per the original workflow: PCR bias was corrected computationally using synthetic template baselines, and reads within Hamming distance 2 were collapsed, with unmergeable singletons discarded. Reads were aligned to IMGT to assign V, D and J genes, CDR3 length, and insertions or deletions at six rearrangement sites. Within each subset, clonotype counts were normalized to the number of sorted cells before true diversity and Gini coefficients were calculated with the tcR R package. The overlap coefficient, calculated on TCRB nucleotide sequences, was used to quantify repertoire sharing. Out-of-frame TCRB sequences from naive cells were analyzed to stand in for the pre-selection repertoire. TCRdb limited this immuneACCESS table to in-frame rearrangements with V and J called. A share of clones is missing; checked studies link under half to unresolved V genes, and the rest is unexplained. V, J and clone size reflect that table, while D and trimming were determined from the DNA. Recorded for this sample are roughly 370,000 clones; around 14% of them occurred a single time. The ten top clones hold roughly 0.036% of the sample.

The germline V gene (reference sequence) yields DFQATT for CDR1 and SNEGSKA for CDR2. Between the V and J ends, shortened by 1 base and 7 bases respectively, the junction contains 5 bases. The CDR3 numbers 11 residues from cysteine through phenylalanine. This entry keeps only the CDR3 DNA: 33 bases, framed from base 1. Each donor gave one peripheral blood draw, averaging roughly 100 mL, which was collected into heparinised tubes. A BD FACSAria II and a panel including CD45RO, CCR7, CD25, CD127, CD95 and CD27 were used to sort naive, central memory, regulatory and stem cell-like memory CD4+ T cells. Every sorted population had a purity above 98%. Right away, PBMCs were isolated by Lymphoprep density gradient centrifugation and were stained directly, with no culture step. Samples were stained and sorted in pairs, with one healthy donor and one patient per experiment, so that batch effects were minimized.

Recombination joined TRBV20-1 with TRBJ2-1; a confident D gene designation cannot be given. This clonotype was obtained from a man between 25 and 39 years old in good health. The specimen sequenced was naive CD4+ T cells from blood. The cell subset or site label here, explained by the study, means: true naive CD4+ T cells. This receptor carries the CDR3 CSARVPNEQFF. DNA sequence: TGCAGTGCTAGAGTTCCGAATGAGCAGTTCTTC.